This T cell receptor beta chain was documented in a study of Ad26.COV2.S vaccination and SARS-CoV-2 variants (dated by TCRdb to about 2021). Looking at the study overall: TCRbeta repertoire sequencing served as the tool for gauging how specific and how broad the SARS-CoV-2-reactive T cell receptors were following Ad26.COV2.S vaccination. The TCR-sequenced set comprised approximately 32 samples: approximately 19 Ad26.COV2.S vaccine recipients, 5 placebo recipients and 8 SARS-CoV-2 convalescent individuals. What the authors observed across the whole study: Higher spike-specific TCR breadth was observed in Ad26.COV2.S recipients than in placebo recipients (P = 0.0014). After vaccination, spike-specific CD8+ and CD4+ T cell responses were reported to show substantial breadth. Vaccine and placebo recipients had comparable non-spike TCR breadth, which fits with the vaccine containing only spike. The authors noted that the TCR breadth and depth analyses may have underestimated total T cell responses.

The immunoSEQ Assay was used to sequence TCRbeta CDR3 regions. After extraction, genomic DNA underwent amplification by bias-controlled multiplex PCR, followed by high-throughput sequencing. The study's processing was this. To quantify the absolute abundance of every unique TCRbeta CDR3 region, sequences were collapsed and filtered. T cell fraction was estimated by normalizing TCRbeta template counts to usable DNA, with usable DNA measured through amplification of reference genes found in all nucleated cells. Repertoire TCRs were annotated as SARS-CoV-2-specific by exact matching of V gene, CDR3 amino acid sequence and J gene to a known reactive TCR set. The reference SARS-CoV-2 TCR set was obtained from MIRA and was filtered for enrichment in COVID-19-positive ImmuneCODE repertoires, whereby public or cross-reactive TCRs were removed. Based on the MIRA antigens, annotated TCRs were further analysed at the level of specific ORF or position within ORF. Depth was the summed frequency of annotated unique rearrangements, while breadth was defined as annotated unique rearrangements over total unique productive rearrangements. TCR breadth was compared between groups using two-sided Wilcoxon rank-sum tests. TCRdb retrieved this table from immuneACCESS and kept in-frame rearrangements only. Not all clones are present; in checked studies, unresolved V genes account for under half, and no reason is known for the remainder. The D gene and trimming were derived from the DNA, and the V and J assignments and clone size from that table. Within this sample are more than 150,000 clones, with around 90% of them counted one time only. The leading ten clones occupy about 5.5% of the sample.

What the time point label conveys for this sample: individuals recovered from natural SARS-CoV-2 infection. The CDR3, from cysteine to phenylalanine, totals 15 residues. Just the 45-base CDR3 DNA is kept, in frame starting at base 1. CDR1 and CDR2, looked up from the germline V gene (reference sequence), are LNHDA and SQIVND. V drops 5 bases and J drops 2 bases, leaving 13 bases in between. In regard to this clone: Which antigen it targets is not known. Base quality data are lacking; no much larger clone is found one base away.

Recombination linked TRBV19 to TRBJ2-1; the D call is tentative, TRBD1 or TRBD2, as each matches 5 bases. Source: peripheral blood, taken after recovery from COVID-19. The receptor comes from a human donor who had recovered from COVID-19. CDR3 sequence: CASSVGDVAYNEQFF. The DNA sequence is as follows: TGTGCCAGTAGTGTAGGGGACGTGGCCTACAATGAGCAGTTCTTC.